The T cell receptor (beta chain) described here comes from a study of T cells after yellow fever vaccination. The study, taken as a whole, reports: Bulk-population clonotypes that are abundant could appear as contaminants in FACS-sorted repertoires. Reappearance after the booster was observed for most primary-vaccination clones (around 96% CD4, about 91% CD8).

This clonotype has only a few counts. Its specificity is not known. From the 5' RACE reads, TCRdb called clonotypes with MiXCR, one entry per CDR3 protein. The data contain 300,000 to 400,000 distinct CDR3 sequences, around 6.5% of them singletons. CDR3 length equals 15 residues. The germline CDR1 and CDR2 sequences are SGHVS and FNYEAQ. V shed 5 bases and J 2 bases; nucleotides not matched to a gene: 6. J is TRBJ2-1 and V is TRBV7-6; 7 bases map to TRBD2. The sample here was PBMCs, taken 5 days after the yellow fever booster vaccination. This receptor was taken from a man aged 30-40 years who received the YFV17D yellow fever vaccine. CDR3 loop: CASSISGDTYNEQFF. CDR3 DNA: TGTGCCAGCAGCATCAGCGGGGATACCTACAATGAGCAGTTCTTC.